This T cell receptor (beta chain) was identified during a study of identical twins. This clonotype has more than one count but fewer than ten. In germline, CDR1 is DFQATT, CDR2 SNEGSKA (reference sequence). V was trimmed by 1 base and J by 8 bases, leaving 18 bases between them. The CDR3 is 15 residues long. TCRdb used MiXCR to reprocess the 5' RACE reads, holding one entry per CDR3 protein. The sample has some 690,000 distinct CDR3 sequences, 21% seen once. This sample also appeared in a second study, on T cells expressing NK-cell markers. As that report states: Of CD8+ T cells, about 1.0-8% belonged to dominant NKG2C+ clonotypes in six donors.

V gene TRBV20-1 combines with J gene TRBJ2-1, with unresolved D. The receptor was derived from a woman younger than 35 in good health. The sample was PBMCs. CDR3 amino acids: CSARGWLPTGDEQFF. In DNA, the CDR3 is TGCAGTGCTAGAGGGTGGCTACCCACTGGGGATGAGCAGTTCTTC.